The T cell receptor (beta chain) described here comes from a study of blood T cells in healthy people across ages. With a J-beta primer mix and a sample-barcoded 5' primer, a second PCR ran about 6 to 11 cycles. With 12 random nucleotides, a template-switch adaptor tagged each individual cDNA molecule. One entry per CDR3 protein results from TCRdb running MiXCR on the 5' RACE reads. The table lists approximately 770,000 distinct CDR3 sequences, roughly 60% of them singletons. This clonotype was recorded only once. One junction end disagrees with the germline gene, perhaps due to a read error. Germline loops: CDR1 KGHSY, CDR2 FQNENV. The length of the CDR3 is 13 residues. Samples had at least 7 million PBMCs isolated from them.

Sequencing was done on a sample of blood. V gene TRBV16 combines with J gene TRBJ1-2, with a tentative D call TRBD1 (6 bases). The sequence derives from a young man in good health. CDR3: CASSQSTGLGCTF. CDR3 bases: TGTGCCAGCAGCCAATCGACAGGCCTCGGCTGCACCTTC.